Presented here are 11 T cell receptor beta chains from one specimen sequenced in a study of blood T cell repertoires in COVID-19. Sequenced by immunoSEQ multiplex PCR; TCRdb stores in-frame clones only, minus some. The sample has some 250,000 clones; 86% are singletons. Specimen: peripheral blood. These receptors all come from a man aged 80 or over with acute or convalescent COVID-19.

This rearrangement joins TRBV5-6 to TRBJ1-1, with 8 bases lining up with TRBD1. The CDR3 is made up of 13 amino acids. The germline CDR1 and CDR2 sequences are SGHDT and YYEEEE. V lost 6 bases to trimming and J lost 5 bases; unmatched junction nucleotides: 6. The CDR3 DNA sequence: TGTGCCAGCATCGCCGACAGGGGTACTGAAGCTTTCTTT. The encoded protein is CASIADRGTEAFF.

This chain links TRBV5-1 with TRBJ2-7; TRBD1 matches at 7 bases. V shed 4 bases, J shed 1 base, and the junction held 8 bases outside the gene matches. CDR3 length: 15 residues. Per germline, CDR1 SGHRS and CDR2 YFSETQ. The CDR3 here is CASSLGQARSYEQYF. The CDR3 nucleotides read TGCGCCAGCAGCCTAGGACAGGCGCGATCCTACGAGCAGTACTTC.

The chain is built from TRBV5-1 and TRBJ2-1, with TRBD1 identical over 7 bases. V trimming: 4 bases; J trimming: 8 bases; junction bases outside the gene matches: 9. Germline CDR1 is SGHRS and CDR2 is YFSETQ. CDR3 length: 14 residues. The CDR3, as DNA: TGCGCCAGCAGCCAACTACAGGGGCTCGATGAGCAGTTCTTC. It encodes CASSQLQGLDEQFF.

The CDR3 coding sequence is TGTGCCTGGATGAGCCCTAGCGCCCTCTACGAGCAGTACTTC. Translating it yields CAWMSPSALYEQYF. The chain has TRBV30 and TRBJ2-7; D possibly corresponds to TRBD2 (6 bases). The ends were cut back, 4 bases at V and 3 bases at J, with 16 bases in the middle. The germline V gene has CDR1 GTSNPN and CDR2 SVGIG (reference sequence). The length of the CDR3 is 14 residues.

The V gene is TRBV11-2, the J gene TRBJ2-7, with 8 bases fitting TRBD1. Trimming took 5 bases from V and 7 from J; bases not matched to a gene: 16. CDR3 length equals 16 residues. Germline V gives CDR1 SGHAT, CDR2 FQNNGV. CDR3 DNA sequence: TGTGCCAGCAGCCGAACGACGGGACAGGTTTTTTGGGAGCAGTACTTC. Protein product: CASSRTTGQVFWEQYF.

This clone was detected only a few times. The chain links TRBV5-5 to TRBJ1-1; 8 bases agree with TRBD1. V was clipped by 6 bases and J by 4 bases; unmatched bases: 8. Germline values: CDR1 SGHKS, CDR2 YYEKEE (reference sequence). The CDR3 runs to 14 residues. The CDR3 loop is CASTERTGRTEAFF. CDR3 nucleotide sequence: TGTGCCAGCACCGAACGGACAGGGCGCACTGAAGCTTTCTTT.

The chain carries TRBV5-1 and TRBJ2-7; 10 bases match TRBD1. Germline-derived CDR1 and CDR2 are SGHRS and YFSETQ. The CDR3 contains 13 residues. V dropped 4 bases and J dropped 3; count of bases not matched to a gene: 1. The CDR3 nucleotides read TGCGCCAGCAGCCGGGACAGGGGCTACGAGCAGTACTTC. This translates into CASSRDRGYEQYF.

The J gene is TRBJ2-3, the V gene TRBV7-8; D may be TRBD2 (6 bases). This CDR3 comprises 17 residues. V gave up 2 bases and J gave up 0 bases, with 15 bases separating them. CDR1 is SGHVS, CDR2 FQNEAQ, per germline. The CDR3 protein is CASSLLLALRSTDTQYF. Written as DNA, the CDR3 is TGTGCCAGCAGCTTATTACTAGCCCTGAGAAGCACAGATACGCAGTATTTT.

V is TRBV11-1 and J is TRBJ2-1, with D unclear. V gave up 2 bases and J gave up 0 bases, with 8 bases separating them. The CDR3 runs to 15 residues. Germline assignment: CDR1 SGHAT and CDR2 FQDESV (reference sequence). CDR3 in DNA: TGTGCCAGCAGCTTACTCCCGAGCTCCTACAATGAGCAGTTCTTC. As protein: CASSLLPSSYNEQFF.

This rearrangement joins TRBV28 to TRBJ1-5; D possibly corresponds to TRBD1 (6 bases). CDR1 and CDR2 from the germline V gene are MDHEN and SYDVKM. This CDR3 has 15 residues. The V gene lost 3 bases and the J gene lost 2 bases, with 11 bases spanning the gap. This CDR3 reads CASSFLRQGNQPQHF. CDR3 coding DNA: TGTGCCAGCAGTTTTCTCAGACAGGGCAATCAGCCCCAGCATTTT. The complete variable domain, with remaining parts taken from reference TRBV28 and TRBJ1-5, reads DVKVTQSSRYLVKRTGEKVFLECVQDMDHENMFWYRQDPGLGLRLIYFSYDVKMKEKGDIPEGYSVSREKKERFSLILESASTNQTSMYLCASSFLRQGNQPQHFGDGTRLSIL.

The chain employs TRBV28 and TRBJ1-2; TRBD1 matches 8 bases. The CDR3 extends over 16 amino acids. V was pared by 6 bases and J by 1 base, with 10 bases of the junction left unmatched. Germline loops: CDR1 MDHEN, CDR2 SYDVKM. CDR3 protein: CASRPFGTGLNYGYTF. The CDR3 nucleotides are TGTGCCAGCAGACCATTCGGGACAGGACTTAACTATGGCTACACCTTC.